The 29 T cell receptor beta chains in this list originate from one sample, sequenced in a study of shared clonotypes between healthy human individuals. Profiling relied on immunoSEQ multiplex PCR, and the TCRdb table lists in-frame clones only, not all of them. The sample records around 2.5 million clones, roughly 93% being singletons. Material: naive CD4+ T cells from PBMCs. The subset denotes: CD45RA+ positively selected. The source of these receptors is a man aged 18 to 30 in good health. Some clones in this sample may be carry-over from other donors' samples.

V usage is TRBV5-1 and J usage is TRBJ1-1; D not resolved. The CDR3 is 15 residues long. Germline V gene lookup returns CDR1 SGHRS and CDR2 YFSETQ. V lost 4 bases, J lost 0 bases, and 13 bases lay in between. The chain's CDR3 is CASSRGVDMNTEAFF. CDR3 coding DNA: TGCGCCAGCAGCCGGGGTGTAGATATGAACACTGAAGCTTTCTTT.

Of note for this clone: Additional DNA sequences in this sample encode the identical CDR3. This chain uses TRBV28 with TRBJ1-5; no clear D gene. Trimming left V 3 bases short and J 2 bases short, with 8 bases between. The length of the CDR3 is 14 residues. Germline CDR1 MDHEN, CDR2 SYDVKM. The CDR3: CASSLAGGNQPQHF. The CDR3 DNA sequence: TGTGCCAGCAGTTTGGCGGGTGGCAATCAGCCCCAGCATTTT.

This clone has a single count. The V and J genes are TRBV28 and TRBJ2-7; tentatively, D is TRBD1 (7 bases). Germline CDR1 MDHEN, CDR2 SYDVKM. The CDR3 has 18 residues. V was clipped by 4 bases and J by 6 bases, with 28 bases between them. The CDR3 DNA follows: TGTGCCAGCAGTTCCGCGCGACAGGGAGGCCAAACCGCCCCCGAGCAGTACTTC. Translating gives CASSSARQGGQTAPEQYF.

Concerning this clone itself: Other DNA sequences within the sample encode an identical CDR3. The chain links TRBV30 to TRBJ1-3; possible D gene TRBD1, 5 bases. In germline, CDR1 is GTSNPN, CDR2 SVGIG (reference sequence). V was trimmed by 2 bases and J by 0 bases, leaving 8 bases between them. This CDR3 spans 14 amino acids. CDR3 sequence reads: CAWSPGSSGNTIYF. CDR3 DNA sequence: TGTGCCTGGAGTCCAGGGAGCTCTGGAAACACCATATATTTT. The variable domain in full, completed from reference TRBV30 and TRBJ1-3, reads SQTIHQWPATLVQPVGSPLSLECTVEGTSNPNLYWYRQAAGRGLQLLFYSVGIGQISSEVPQNLSASRPQDRQFILSSKKLLLSDSGFYLCAWSPGSSGNTIYFGEGSWLTVV.

The rearrangement joins TRBV5-4 to TRBJ2-3; D unclear. Trimming removed 4 bases at V and 3 bases at J, with 6 bases between. Per germline, CDR1 SGHNT and CDR2 YYREEE (reference sequence). The CDR3 spans 12 residues. CDR3 sequence reads: CASSPITDTQYF. The CDR3 DNA reads TGTGCCAGCAGCCCTATTACAGATACGCAGTATTTT.

This chain links TRBV30 with TRBJ1-4; perhaps TRBD1 as D (5 bases). This CDR3 comprises 13 residues. V was cut by 1 base and J by 6 bases, with 9 bases left in between. Germline V lookup: CDR1 GTSNPN, CDR2 SVGIG (reference sequence). CDR3 amino acids: CAWSAGTYEKLFF. CDR3 sequence (DNA): TGTGCCTGGAGTGCAGGGACTTATGAAAAACTGTTTTTT.

This chain connects TRBV10-1 to TRBJ1-3; TRBD1 matches 7 bases. Germline-derived CDR1 and CDR2 are WNHNN and SYGVQD (reference sequence). The ends lost 6 bases at V and 0 bases at J; junction bases unmatched: 2. This CDR3 is built from 14 residues. The CDR3 sequence: CASRGDSSGNTIYF. The CDR3 DNA reads TGCGCCAGCAGAGGGGACAGCTCTGGAAACACCATATATTTT.

This clone was seen a single time. This chain links TRBV5-1 with TRBJ1-2, with TRBD1 as a possible D gene (5 bases). This CDR3 spans 16 amino acids. V was shortened by 3 bases and J by 2 bases, with 17 bases between the two germline ends. The germline V gene has CDR1 SGHRS and CDR2 YFSETQ. The CDR3, as DNA: TGCGCCAGCAGCTCTGGGGCCCAGGATTTAAACTATGGCTACACCTTC. Residues: CASSSGAQDLNYGYTF. Supplemented by reference TRBV5-1 and TRBJ1-2, the full variable domain reads KAGVTQTPRYLIKTRGQQVTLSCSPISGHRSVSWYQQTPGQGLQFLFEYFSETQRNKGNFPGRFSGRQFSNSRSEMNVSTLELGDSALYLCASSSGAQDLNYGYTFGSGTRLTVV.

This clone was detected a few times. The chain employs TRBV6-6 and TRBJ1-1; tentatively, D is TRBD1 (6 bases). This CDR3 spans 14 amino acids. Trimming pared 2 bases from V and 9 bases from J, leaving 16 bases between. Germline CDR1 is MNHNY and CDR2 is SVGAGI (reference sequence). CDR3 bases: TGTGCCAGCAGTTACATGGCAGGGGAAAGAAAAGCTTTCTTT. Its translation is CASSYMAGERKAFF.

The chain employs TRBV5-4 and TRBJ2-5; perhaps TRBD2 as D (6 bases). The CDR3 consists of 14 residues. Germline values: CDR1 SGHNT, CDR2 YYREEE (reference sequence). Trimming pared 4 bases from V and 3 bases from J, leaving 13 bases between. The CDR3 region is CASSVPSEKETQYF. In DNA, the CDR3 is TGTGCCAGCAGCGTTCCTAGCGAAAAAGAGACCCAGTACTTC.

This clone was observed a handful of times. V and J are TRBV2 and TRBJ1-5; D is ambiguous. Trimming pared 7 bases from V and 6 bases from J, leaving 13 bases between. Germline CDR1 SNHLY, CDR2 FYNNEI. The CDR3 runs 13 residues. CDR3 nucleotide sequence: TGTGCCAGCACTGGGGTGATCGGTCAGCCCCAGCATTTT. Its protein is CASTGVIGQPQHF.

The chain has TRBV2 and TRBJ2-7; the D is unclear. The CDR3 covers 12 residues. Germline lookup yields CDR1 SNHLY and CDR2 FYNNEI. Trimming pared 7 bases from V and 0 bases from J, leaving 7 bases between. The CDR3 DNA sequence: TGTGCCAGCACTTTGAGCTCCTACGAGCAGTACTTC. It specifies CASTLSSYEQYF. Complete variable domain (other parts from reference TRBV2 and TRBJ2-7): EPEVTQTPSHQVTQMGQEVILRCVPISNHLYFYWYRQILGQKVEFLVSFYNNEISEKSEIFDDQFSVERPDGSNFTLKIRSTKLEDSAMYFCASTLSSYEQYFGPGTRLTVT.

The J gene is TRBJ2-7, the V gene TRBV6-6; D is uncertain. The CDR3 extends over 11 amino acids. Germline CDR1 MNHNY, CDR2 SVGAGI (reference sequence). V lost 6 bases and J lost 11, with 14 bases in between. The CDR3 sequence: CASRASENKYF. The CDR3 nucleotides are TGTGCCAGCAGGGCTAGTGAAAACAAGTACTTC.

The chain uses TRBV5-4 and TRBJ2-1; D is possibly TRBD2 (6 bases). Deletions cut 4 bases from V and 6 bases from J, with 14 bases between. The CDR3 totals 14 residues. Germline V lookup: CDR1 SGHNT, CDR2 YYREEE (reference sequence). CDR3 region: CASSLPGVINEQFF. The DNA for the CDR3 is TGTGCCAGCAGCCTTCCGGGAGTGATCAATGAGCAGTTCTTC.

Of note for this clone: Other DNA variants within this sample encode the same CDR3. V usage is TRBV7-9 and J usage is TRBJ2-3; the match to TRBD1 covers 9 bases. The CDR3 totals 15 residues. CDR1 is SEHNR, CDR2 FQNEAQ, per germline (reference sequence). V shed 1 base and J 3 bases; nucleotides not matched to a gene: 2. The DNA for the CDR3 is TGTGCCAGCAGCTTAGGGGACAGGGTAACAGATACGCAGTATTTT. The encoded protein is CASSLGDRVTDTQYF.

This chain links TRBV18 with TRBJ2-7, with D possibly being TRBD2 (5 bases). Germline CDR1 and CDR2: KGHSH and LQKENI. V was clipped by 3 bases and J by 2 bases, with 17 bases between them. The CDR3 has 16 residues. CDR3 nucleotides: TGTGCCAGCTCACCGTTCGGACTGTCAGATACCTACGAGCAGTACTTC. This translates into CASSPFGLSDTYEQYF.

The V call is TRBV9, the J call TRBJ2-6, with TRBD1 matching 9 bases. Losses at the gene ends were 3 bases for V and 4 bases for J; bases not matched to a gene: 11. CDR1 and CDR2 (germline): SGDLS, YYNGEE. CDR3 size: 18 residues. CDR3 loop: CASSGPPGQGSGANVLTF. The CDR3 nucleotides read TGTGCCAGCAGCGGCCCGCCGGGACAGGGTTCCGGGGCCAACGTCCTGACTTTC.

Here the CDR3 DNA reads TGTGCCAGCAGTGCGACAGCTAGCACAGATACGCAGTATTTT. It translates to CASSATASTDTQYF. The V gene is TRBV6-1, the J gene TRBJ2-3; D is possibly TRBD1 (5 bases). Germline V gene data show CDR1 as MNHNS and CDR2 as SASEGT. Trimming shortened V by 4 bases and J by 0 bases, and 8 bases separated the two germline ends. The CDR3 runs 14 residues.

This clone has only one observation. This sequence joins TRBV25-1 and TRBJ2-1, with unresolved D. V dropped 4 bases and J dropped 12 bases, with 10 bases sitting between them. In germline, CDR1 is MGHDK, CDR2 SYGVNS. This CDR3 spans 11 amino acids. The chain's CDR3 is CASSGFSLQFF. Here the CDR3 DNA reads TGTGCCAGCAGTGGGTTTAGCTTGCAGTTCTTC.

The chain links TRBV7-2 to TRBJ2-1; D is ambiguous. The germline CDR1 and CDR2 sequences are SGHTA and FQGNSA. The length of the CDR3 is 14 residues. Between the trimmed V and J ends, which lost 1 base and 7 bases, there was a span of 11 bases. CDR3 sequence reads: CASSLEWDGNEQFF. The CDR3 DNA reads TGTGCCAGCAGCTTAGAGTGGGATGGGAATGAGCAGTTCTTC.

The CDR3 DNA follows: TGCGCCAGCACCAACAACGCTGAAGCTTTCTTT. Translation: CASTNNAEAFF. V and J are TRBV10-2 and TRBJ1-1; D uncertain. CDR1 and CDR2 from the germline V gene are WSHSY and SAAADI. Trimming removed 7 bases at V and 6 bases at J, with 9 bases between. The CDR3 totals 11 residues.

V gene TRBV7-2 combines with J gene TRBJ1-5; 10 bases align to TRBD1. The CDR3 is 18 amino acids. Germline V gene sequence: CDR1 SGHTA, CDR2 FQGNSA. V gave up 5 bases and J gave up 2 bases; unmatched junction bases: 12. The CDR3 is CASSPRRGQGTGNQPQHF. The CDR3 DNA reads as TGTGCCAGCAGCCCACGGCGGGGACAGGGGACAGGCAATCAGCCCCAGCATTTT.

This chain joins TRBV7-9 and TRBJ2-7; TRBD1 agrees at 7 bases. V lost 5 bases and J lost 0; bases outside the gene matches: 4. Germline assignment: CDR1 SEHNR and CDR2 FQNEAQ (reference sequence). This CDR3 contains 14 residues. CDR3 sequence: CASSVTGLSYEQYF. CDR3 bases: TGTGCCAGCAGCGTGACAGGGCTCTCCTACGAGCAGTACTTC.

In regard to this clone: The sample carries other DNA sequences with the same CDR3. The chain has TRBV11-3 and TRBJ2-5, with D perhaps matching TRBD1 (6 bases). CDR3 length equals 13 residues. CDR1 is SGHNT and CDR2 is YENEEA in the germline V gene. V was clipped by 5 bases and J by 5 bases, with 12 bases between them. For the CDR3, the DNA is TGTGCCAGCAGCAGAGGGGGTGGTGAGACCCAGTACTTC. Amino acids: CASSRGGGETQYF.

The chain links TRBV28 to TRBJ1-2, with D possibly being TRBD1 (6 bases). The CDR3 is 16 amino acids. Germline CDR1 MDHEN, CDR2 SYDVKM. Between the trimmed V and J ends, which lost 4 bases and 3 bases, there was a span of 18 bases. This chain's CDR3 is CASSSPGQKLDYGYTF. For the CDR3, the DNA is TGTGCCAGCAGTTCACCTGGACAGAAACTTGACTATGGCTACACCTTC.

The gene calls are TRBV6-5 and TRBJ1-1, with D perhaps TRBD1 (5 bases). V lost 5 bases, J lost 3 bases, and 10 bases lay in between. The V gene's germline CDR1 is MNHEY and CDR2 SVGAGI. This CDR3 is built from 13 residues. The DNA for the CDR3 is TGTGCCAGCAGTGACGGGGGTTACACTGAAGCTTTCTTT. Its translation is CASSDGGYTEAFF.

The CDR3 DNA sequence: TGTGCCAGCAGTCGGGCCGGACAGGGATGGTATGGCTACACCTTC. This encodes CASSRAGQGWYGYTF. The gene calls are TRBV28 and TRBJ1-2; 8 nucleotides match TRBD1. With V trimmed by 5 bases and J by 5 bases, 10 bases remained unmatched. Germline CDR1 MDHEN, CDR2 SYDVKM. The CDR3 has 15 amino acids.

V gene TRBV18 combines with J gene TRBJ2-7; the match to TRBD2 covers 7 bases. Germline V CDR1 and CDR2: KGHSH, LQKENI. This CDR3 spans 17 amino acids. The V segment lost 4 bases and the J segment 0 bases; nucleotides outside the gene matches: 12. The CDR3 here is CASSLYVASGSSYEQYF. In DNA, the CDR3 is TGTGCCAGCTCACTCTATGTCGCTAGCGGTTCCTCCTACGAGCAGTACTTC.

Notes on this clone: Other DNA sequences of this sample code for an identical CDR3. The chain has TRBV2 and TRBJ2-5; 7 bases align to TRBD1. CDR3 length: 14 amino acids. The ends lost 4 bases at V and 2 bases at J; junction bases unmatched: 4. In germline, CDR1 is SNHLY, CDR2 FYNNEI. CDR3 in DNA: TGTGCCAGCAGTGGCCCAGGGGGTCAAGAGACCCAGTACTTC. Translated, it gives CASSGPGGQETQYF.